This T cell receptor (beta chain) is from a study of blood T cell repertoires in COVID-19. In the study overall: The United States, Italy and Spain provided the acute and convalescent COVID-19 samples. The cDNA or gDNA used as material had been derived from T cells, B-cell-depleted T cells, or PBMCs.

Assay: immunoSEQ multiplex PCR; the TCRdb copy retains only in-frame clones and omits some. The sample lists about 89,000 clones, almost 85% occurring once. Unmatched junction bases numbered 7, after V lost 4 bases and J lost 9 bases. The CDR3 extends over 15 amino acids. The germline V gene has CDR1 MDHEN and CDR2 SYDVKM. Source material: peripheral blood. The origin of this receptor is a man between 65 and 85 years old with acute or convalescent COVID-19. The V call is TRBV28, the J call TRBJ1-6; 9 positions agree with TRBD1. CDR3 amino acids: CASSSRQGGVSPLHF. The CDR3 DNA is TGTGCCAGCAGTTCGAGACAGGGGGGTGTTTCACCCCTCCACTTT.